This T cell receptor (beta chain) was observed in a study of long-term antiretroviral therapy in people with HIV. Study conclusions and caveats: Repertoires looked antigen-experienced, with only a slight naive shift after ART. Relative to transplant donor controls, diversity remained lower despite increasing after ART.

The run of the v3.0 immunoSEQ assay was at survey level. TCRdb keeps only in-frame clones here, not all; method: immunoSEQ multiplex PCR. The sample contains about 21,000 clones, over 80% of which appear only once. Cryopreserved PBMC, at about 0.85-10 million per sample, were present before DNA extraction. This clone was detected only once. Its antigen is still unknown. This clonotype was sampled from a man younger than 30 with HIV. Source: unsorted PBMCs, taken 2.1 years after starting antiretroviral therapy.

CDR3 residues: CASSDWAQYF. DNA for the CDR3: TGTGCCAGCAGTGATTGGGCGCAGTACTTC. The rearrangement joins TRBV6-1 to TRBJ2-7; the D is unclear. V was clipped by 3 bases and J by 9 bases, with 6 bases between them. Germline CDR1 is MNHNS and CDR2 is SASEGT. This CDR3 is built from 10 residues.